These 32 T cell receptor beta chains were all obtained from the same sample, sequenced in a study of blood T cell repertoires in COVID-19. Assay used: immunoSEQ multiplex PCR; TCRdb lists only in-frame clones, some missing. This sample has 70,000 to 80,000 clones, with around 85% found just once. The sequencing sample was made of peripheral blood. All receptors come from a woman older than 75 with active or convalescent COVID-19.

The chain is built from TRBV30 and TRBJ1-1; the D gene is possibly TRBD1 (5 bases). In germline, CDR1 is GTSNPN, CDR2 SVGIG (reference sequence). The CDR3 sequence is 13 residues long. The V end lost 7 bases, the J end lost 0 bases, and 12 bases lay between the germline ends. The CDR3: CASTRGMNTEAFF. CDR3 coding DNA: TGTGCCTCAACCCGGGGGATGAACACTGAAGCTTTCTTT.

This clone was observed a single time. V and J are TRBV30 and TRBJ1-6; D is undetermined. CDR1 GTSNPN and CDR2 SVGIG come from the germline V gene (reference sequence). The CDR3 totals 13 residues. The germline V and J ends were trimmed by 2 bases and 7 bases, with 9 bases remaining between them. The DNA for the CDR3 is TGTGCCTGGAGTCAATTGGGCAATTCACCCCTCCACTTT. Translation: CAWSQLGNSPLHF.

The V gene is TRBV28, the J gene TRBJ2-1; 7 bases are a match to TRBD1. Germline V gene data show CDR1 as MDHEN and CDR2 as SYDVKM. CDR3 length equals 15 residues. Germline trimming cut 4 bases from V and 2 bases from J; bases unmatched to any gene: 5. CDR3 sequence: CASSSTGTAYNEQFF. In nucleotides, the CDR3 is TGTGCCAGCAGTTCGACCGGGACAGCCTACAATGAGCAGTTCTTC.

The chain is built from TRBV5-1 and TRBJ2-6; maybe TRBD1 (6 bases). This CDR3 region has 18 residues. Germline CDR1 reads SGHRS; CDR2 reads YFSETQ. V was shortened by 0 bases and J by 0 bases, with 13 bases between the two germline ends. In DNA, the CDR3 is TGCGCCAGCAGCTTGGTGCCAGGGGAAGGCTCTGGGGCCAACGTCCTGACTTTC. This sequence encodes CASSLVPGEGSGANVLTF.

This rearrangement joins TRBV9 to TRBJ2-6, with TRBD1 matching over 7 bases. Per the germline V gene, CDR1 is SGDLS and CDR2 is YYNGEE. Trimming took 3 bases from V and 2 from J; bases not matched to a gene: 2. This CDR3 has 15 residues. CDR3 DNA: TGTGCCAGCAGCGCCGACAGGGCTGGGGCCAACGTCCTGACTTTC. Translating gives CASSADRAGANVLTF.

This chain links TRBV18 with TRBJ2-3; D is uncertain. Germline V gene lookup returns CDR1 KGHSH and CDR2 LQKENI. V was shortened by 0 bases and J by 5 bases, with 6 bases between the two germline ends. The CDR3 length is 13 residues. The CDR3 DNA sequence: TGTGCCAGCTCACCACCGTATCGAGATACGCAGTATTTT. Protein sequence: CASSPPYRDTQYF.

The chain carries TRBV5-6 and TRBJ2-1; D possibly corresponds to TRBD2 (5 bases). CDR3 length: 13 amino acids. CDR1 and CDR2 (germline): SGHDT, YYEEEE. V was clipped by 4 bases and J by 5 bases, with 10 bases between them. CDR3 in amino acids: CASSRGLHNEQFF. The CDR3 region has the DNA TGTGCCAGCAGCCGCGGGTTGCACAATGAGCAGTTCTTC. Full variable domain (rest looked up from reference TRBV5-6 and TRBJ2-1): DAGVTQSPTHLIKTRGQQVTLRCSPKSGHDTVSWYQQALGQGPQFIFQYYEEEERQRGNFPDRFSGHQFPNYSSELNVNALLLGDSALYLCASSRGLHNEQFFGPGTRLTVL.

This rearrangement joins TRBV12-3 or TRBV12-4 to TRBJ1-5; TRBD1 matches at 9 bases. The ends lost 4 bases at V and 12 bases at J; junction bases unmatched: 1. The CDR3 consists of 11 residues. The CDR3 sequence: CASSWGQGQHF. The CDR3 nucleotides read TGTGCCAGCAGTTGGGGACAGGGCCAGCATTTT.

The V call is TRBV13, the J call TRBJ1-1; TRBD1 might be the D (6 bases). The CDR3 contains 16 residues. Germline loops: CDR1 PRHDT, CDR2 FYEKMQ (reference sequence). The germline V and J ends were trimmed by 4 bases and 1 base, with 16 bases remaining between them. The CDR3 DNA sequence: TGTGCCAGCAGCTCCCCTGACAGGAGCAGGAACACTGAAGCTTTCTTT. Protein product: CASSSPDRSRNTEAFF. The full variable domain, rest sourced from reference TRBV13 and TRBJ1-1, is AAGVIQSPRHLIKEKRETATLKCYPIPRHDTVYWYQQGPGQDPQFLISFYEKMQSDKGSIPDRFSAQQFSDYHSELNMSSLELGDSALYFCASSSPDRSRNTEAFFGQGTRLTVV.

This chain uses TRBV19 with TRBJ1-6; a possible D gene is TRBD1 (5 bases). The germline gives CDR1 LNHDA, CDR2 SQIVND (reference sequence). Deletions cut 9 bases from V and 7 bases from J, with 19 bases between. This CDR3 has 15 amino acids. The CDR3 DNA follows: TGTGCCAGCCGTAACCCACAGGAGTGGAATTCACCCCTCCACTTT. Protein product: CASRNPQEWNSPLHF.

The V call is TRBV6-1, the J call TRBJ1-2, with TRBD1 as a possible D gene (5 bases). The V gene's germline CDR1 is MNHNS and CDR2 SASEGT. Trimming left V 0 bases short and J 6 bases short, with 8 bases between. The CDR3 is 13 residues long. CDR3 in amino acids: CASSEALGDGYTF. The CDR3 DNA is TGTGCCAGCAGTGAAGCGCTAGGGGATGGCTACACCTTC.

The V call is TRBV4-3, the J call TRBJ1-4; D is unresolved. The CDR3 length is 13 residues. The germline V gene encodes CDR1 LGHNA and CDR2 YSLEER. The ends were cut back, 4 bases at V and 8 bases at J, with 11 bases in the middle. In DNA form, the CDR3 reads TGCGCCAGCAGCCTCTCCTGGAGGGAAAAACTGTTTTTT. Translation gives CASSLSWREKLFF.

The chain recombines TRBV5-1 with TRBJ2-6; TRBD2 aligns across 11 bases. Germline-derived CDR1 and CDR2 are SGHRS and YFSETQ. This CDR3 spans 21 amino acids. With 4 bases clipped from V and 1 base from J, the junction kept 16 bases outside the gene matches. The CDR3 spells CASSQEAIGLAGGSGANVLTF. The CDR3 DNA is TGCGCCAGCAGCCAGGAGGCGATAGGACTAGCGGGCGGATCTGGGGCCAACGTCCTGACTTTC. Complete variable domain (other parts from reference TRBV5-1 and TRBJ2-6): KAGVTQTPRYLIKTRGQQVTLSCSPISGHRSVSWYQQTPGQGLQFLFEYFSETQRNKGNFPGRFSGRQFSNSRSEMNVSTLELGDSALYLCASSQEAIGLAGGSGANVLTFGAGSRLTVL.

The chain joins TRBV7-8 to TRBJ1-1, with TRBD1 identical over 11 bases. The ends lost 2 bases at V and 6 bases at J; junction bases unmatched: 5. The CDR3 runs 15 residues. Germline V lookup: CDR1 SGHVS, CDR2 FQNEAQ. The CDR3, as DNA: TGTGCCAGCAGCTTATCCCGGACAGGGGGCCCTGAAGCTTTCTTT. Amino acid sequence: CASSLSRTGGPEAFF.

The V gene is TRBV12-3 or TRBV12-4, the J gene TRBJ1-2; D is unclear. With 6 bases removed from V and 6 bases from J, the gap between germline ends came to 14 bases. The CDR3 has 13 amino acids. The CDR3 bases are TGTGCCAGCAGCCGGGATTGGGGAAATGGCTACACCTTC. It translates to CASSRDWGNGYTF.

This sequence joins TRBV6-2 or TRBV6-3 and TRBJ1-3; D gene uncertain. V was cut by 2 bases and J by 0 bases, with 11 bases left in between. Germline assignment: CDR1 MNHEY and CDR2 SVGEGT. The CDR3 is 16 residues long. CDR3 protein: CASSYGRTSSGNTIYF. In DNA form, the CDR3 reads TGTGCCAGCAGTTACGGGCGGACTAGCTCTGGAAACACCATATATTTT.

This chain uses TRBV7-2 with TRBJ2-4; 9 bases align to TRBD2. The CDR3 totals 18 residues. After removal of 4 bases from V and 6 bases from J, the junction contained 16 bases not matched to a gene. From germline, CDR1 is SGHTA and CDR2 FQGNSA. This CDR3 reads CASSSGSSAGGLRNIQYF. CDR3 nucleotides: TGTGCCAGCAGCTCCGGAAGTAGCGCGGGGGGGTTGAGAAACATTCAGTACTTC.

The J gene is TRBJ1-1, the V gene TRBV6-5; D remains unclear. The CDR3 runs 16 residues. V was trimmed by 2 bases and J by 2 bases, leaving 15 bases between them. Per germline, CDR1 MNHEY and CDR2 SVGAGI. The DNA of the CDR3 is TGTGCCAGCAGTTACAAGGTGCGAGGCTTAAACACTGAAGCTTTCTTT. It encodes CASSYKVRGLNTEAFF.

The chain recombines TRBV30 with TRBJ1-6; no clear D. Germline CDR1 is GTSNPN and CDR2 is SVGIG (reference sequence). V lost 5 bases and J 9 bases, leaving 11 bases between the germline ends. CDR3 size: 12 residues. CDR3 amino acids: CAWGQRGSPLHF. The DNA for the CDR3 is TGTGCCTGGGGCCAGCGAGGTTCACCCCTCCACTTT.

The CDR3 region is CASSLDPAGNTEAFF. DNA of the CDR3: TGCGCCAGCAGCTTGGACCCGGCAGGGAACACTGAAGCTTTCTTT. The chain employs TRBV5-1 and TRBJ1-1; D is undetermined. V lost 0 bases and J lost 1, with 10 bases in between. This CDR3 comprises 15 residues. Germline loops: CDR1 SGHRS, CDR2 YFSETQ.

The J gene is TRBJ2-2, the V gene TRBV7-2; D gene ambiguous. Trimming removed 1 base at V and 7 bases at J, with 10 bases between. The CDR3 extends over 14 amino acids. Germline V lookup: CDR1 SGHTA, CDR2 FQGNSA. In DNA, the CDR3 is TGTGCCAGCAGCTTAGTAGAGCATGGCGGGGAGCTGTTTTTT. This codes for CASSLVEHGGELFF.

V usage is TRBV27 and J usage is TRBJ2-1, with 9 bases that match TRBD1. Germline CDR1 reads MNHEY; CDR2 reads SMNVEV (reference sequence). The CDR3 extends over 15 amino acids. Germline trimming cut 8 bases from V and 1 base from J; bases unmatched to any gene: 6. The CDR3 sequence: CASSTGGWSYNEQFF. The DNA of the CDR3 is TGTGCCAGCTCAACAGGGGGCTGGTCCTACAATGAGCAGTTCTTC.

This clone was seen once. The chain combines TRBV7-6 with TRBJ2-5; 10 nucleotides agree with TRBD2. V lost 2 bases, J lost 2 bases, and 5 bases stayed unmatched. The CDR3 is 16 residues long. Germline CDR1 reads SGHVS; CDR2 reads FNYEAQ. CDR3 DNA: TGTGCCAGCAGCTTATATAGCGGGGGGCGACAAGAGACCCAGTACTTC. Protein product: CASSLYSGGRQETQYF.

This chain joins TRBV5-1 and TRBJ2-7; 8 bases match TRBD2. The CDR3 runs to 15 residues. V shed 7 bases, J shed 0 bases, and the junction held 9 bases outside the gene matches. Germline V gene data show CDR1 as SGHRS and CDR2 as YFSETQ. The CDR3 region is CASSRAGESSYEQYF. The CDR3 region has the DNA TGCGCCAGCTCCCGAGCGGGGGAGAGCTCCTACGAGCAGTACTTC.

The chain links TRBV5-1 to TRBJ2-1, with 8 bases matching TRBD1. The CDR3 consists of 15 residues. After removal of 6 bases from V and 4 bases from J, the junction contained 9 bases not matched to a gene. Germline V gives CDR1 SGHRS, CDR2 YFSETQ. The CDR3 nucleotides are TGCGCCAGCAACCCAGGGGGCGGGATATACAATGAGCAGTTCTTC. This gives the protein CASNPGGGIYNEQFF.

The chain carries TRBV18 and TRBJ1-5; 7 bases agree with TRBD1. The CDR3 sequence is 17 residues long. Germline CDR1 reads KGHSH; CDR2 reads LQKENI. The V and J ends lost 4 bases and 0 bases, in that order; junction bases with no gene match: 9. The CDR3 protein is CASSLEQGYRSNQPQHF. Written as DNA, the CDR3 is TGTGCCAGCTCACTTGAACAGGGGTATCGTAGCAATCAGCCCCAGCATTTT.

The chain links TRBV15 to TRBJ1-2; tentatively, D is TRBD1 (6 bases). CDR1 and CDR2 (germline): LNHNV, YYDKDF (reference sequence). V lost 1 base, J lost 2 bases, and 14 bases lay in between. The CDR3 consists of 16 residues. The CDR3 protein is CATSRGEGGPNYGYTF. The CDR3 coding sequence is TGTGCCACCAGCAGAGGGGAGGGGGGACCGAACTATGGCTACACCTTC. The full variable domain, in which reference TRBV15 and TRBJ1-2 provide the parts outside the CDR3, is DAMVIQNPRYQVTQFGKPVTLSCSQTLNHNVMYWYQQKSSQAPKLLFHYYDKDFNNEADTPDNFQSRRPNTSFCFLDIRSPGLGDTAMYLCATSRGEGGPNYGYTFGSGTRLTVV.

This clone was detected only a few times. The rearrangement links TRBV5-4 to TRBJ1-2; 9 bases match TRBD1. Germline CDR1 is SGHNT and CDR2 is YYREEE (reference sequence). The V and J ends lost 9 bases and 4 bases, in that order; junction bases with no gene match: 13. This CDR3 has 15 amino acids. CDR3 amino acids: CANYIQGAPAYGYTF. DNA of the CDR3: TGTGCCAACTATATACAGGGGGCGCCGGCCTATGGCTACACCTTC.

The V and J genes are TRBV5-1 and TRBJ1-1, with 10 bases that match TRBD1. This CDR3 region has 15 residues. With 4 bases clipped from V and 6 bases from J, the junction kept 9 bases outside the gene matches. In germline, CDR1 is SGHRS, CDR2 YFSETQ. This CDR3 is CASSGAGTGDAEAFF. CDR3 coding DNA: TGCGCCAGCAGCGGCGCCGGGACAGGGGACGCTGAAGCTTTCTTT. Combining the CDR3 with reference TRBV5-1 and TRBJ1-1 gives the whole variable domain KAGVTQTPRYLIKTRGQQVTLSCSPISGHRSVSWYQQTPGQGLQFLFEYFSETQRNKGNFPGRFSGRQFSNSRSEMNVSTLELGDSALYLCASSGAGTGDAEAFFGQGTRLTVV.

The chain employs TRBV19 and TRBJ2-5; the match to TRBD2 covers 11 bases. From germline, CDR1 is LNHDA and CDR2 SQIVND (reference sequence). This CDR3 is built from 16 residues. V lost 11 bases, J lost 6 bases, and 17 bases stayed unmatched. CDR3 DNA sequence: TGTGCCGGACACTCTAATATACTAGCGGGGGTCCAGACCCAGTACTTC. Translating gives CAGHSNILAGVQTQYF. Using reference TRBV19 and TRBJ2-5 for the parts outside the CDR3, the full variable domain is DGGITQSPKYLFRKEGQNVTLSCEQNLNHDAMYWYRQDPGQGLRLIYYSQIVNDFQKGDIAEGYSVSREKKESFPLTVTSAQKNPTAFYLCAGHSNILAGVQTQYFGPGTRLLVL.

The chain recombines TRBV14 with TRBJ1-3; 11 positions agree with TRBD1. V lost 4 bases, J lost 4 bases, and 0 bases stayed unmatched. This CDR3 is 14 amino acids long. CDR1 and CDR2 (germline): SGHDN, FVKESK. The CDR3 sequence is CASSRTGGGNTIYF. CDR3 bases: TGTGCCAGCAGCCGGACAGGGGGCGGAAACACCATATATTTT.

Written as DNA, the CDR3 is TGTGCCAGCAGTCCCAGCCCGGGACTAGCGTCCTACAATGAGCAGTTCTTC. Its translation is CASSPSPGLASYNEQFF. The chain joins TRBV27 to TRBJ2-1; 10 nucleotides line up with TRBD2. Germline CDR1 MNHEY, CDR2 SMNVEV (reference sequence). The CDR3 sequence is 17 residues long. V lost 5 bases, J lost 1 base, and 8 bases stayed unmatched.